The 10 T cell receptor beta chains below all came from one sample that was sequenced in a study of cytomegalovirus exposure and HLA in healthy donors (dated by TCRdb to the late 2010s). The receptor library was made with the immunoSEQ multiplex PCR assay. For the multiplex PCR, a mixture combining 60 forward primers for TCR Vbeta segments and 13 reverse primers for TCR Jbeta segments was used. What TCRdb holds here is the immuneACCESS table cut down to in-frame rearrangements. Part of the clones is not present; checked against another copy, under half of the missing clones reflect an unresolved V gene, and the others are unexplained. Within this sample are approximately 90,000 clones, with less than 65% of them counted one time only. The ten largest clones represent under 8% of the sample. Sequencing was done on a sample of PBMCs. These receptors all come from a woman under 40 in good health and CMV-seronegative.

This clone was seen only a few times. This chain links TRBV5-1 with TRBJ2-2; D may be TRBD2 (5 bases). The V gene's germline CDR1 is SGHRS and CDR2 YFSETQ. This CDR3 has 12 residues. Between the trimmed V and J ends, which lost 4 bases and 4 bases, there was a span of 5 bases. The CDR3 sequence is CASSRGTGELFF. CDR3 in DNA: TGCGCCAGCAGCCGGGGCACCGGGGAGCTGTTTTTT. Full variable domain (missing parts from reference TRBV5-1 and TRBJ2-2): KAGVTQTPRYLIKTRGQQVTLSCSPISGHRSVSWYQQTPGQGLQFLFEYFSETQRNKGNFPGRFSGRQFSNSRSEMNVSTLELGDSALYLCASSRGTGELFFGEGSRLTVL.

This chain joins TRBV27 and TRBJ1-1; tentatively, D is TRBD1 (6 bases). Germline-derived CDR1 and CDR2 are MNHEY and SMNVEV (reference sequence). The V end was cut by 0 bases, the J end by 8 bases, with 10 bases between. CDR3 length: 13 amino acids. For the CDR3, the DNA is TGTGCCAGCAGTTTATCAGGGGGAGCCGAAGCTTTCTTT. Its protein product is CASSLSGGAEAFF.

The chain couples TRBV7-9 to TRBJ1-5; tentatively, D is TRBD1 (5 bases). This CDR3 is 15 amino acids long. The V and J ends lost 7 bases and 2 bases respectively, with 15 bases between them. The germline CDR1 and CDR2 sequences are SEHNR and FQNEAQ (reference sequence). The CDR3, as DNA: TGTGCCAGCACCGGCGGGGCGTTTCGCAATCAGCCCCAGCATTTT. Amino acids: CASTGGAFRNQPQHF.

The chain is built from TRBV4-2 and TRBJ1-2; possible D gene TRBD1, 5 bases. V lost 3 bases and J lost 6, with 14 bases in between. CDR1 LGHNA and CDR2 YNFKEQ come from the germline V gene. The CDR3 sequence is 14 residues long. CDR3 DNA: TGTGCCAGCAGCCAGGAAGTCCTGACAGATGGCTACACCTTC. The encoded protein is CASSQEVLTDGYTF.

This chain uses TRBV11-2 with TRBJ1-1; no firm D call. Germline loops: CDR1 SGHAT, CDR2 FQNNGV. Trimming took 3 bases from V and 1 from J, leaving 6 bases between them. The CDR3 has 13 residues. CDR3 loop: CASSLGRNTEAFF. DNA of the CDR3: TGTGCCAGCAGCTTGGGCAGGAACACTGAAGCTTTCTTT.

The chain has TRBV4-2 and TRBJ1-1; possibly TRBD1 for D (5 bases). Germline CDR1 LGHNA, CDR2 YNFKEQ. The V end was cut by 4 bases, the J end by 0 bases, with 9 bases between. The CDR3 totals 14 residues. CDR3 bases: TGTGCCAGCAGCCCCCAGGGCATGAACACTGAAGCTTTCTTT. It specifies CASSPQGMNTEAFF.

The chain joins TRBV5-4 to TRBJ2-5; TRBD1 matches at 8 bases. This CDR3 has 16 amino acids. From germline, CDR1 is SGHNT and CDR2 YYREEE (reference sequence). V lost 1 base to trimming and J lost 5 bases; unmatched junction nucleotides: 10. The CDR3 here is CASSLPGRGRLETQYF. In DNA, the CDR3 is TGTGCCAGCAGCTTGCCGGGCAGGGGGCGCCTTGAGACCCAGTACTTC.

This clone was seen only a few times. The rearrangement uses TRBV7-2 and TRBJ2-1; TRBD2 matches at 12 bases. Germline CDR1 is SGHTA and CDR2 is FQGNSA. CDR3 length equals 14 residues. V lost 5 bases, J lost 8 bases, and 4 bases stayed unmatched. Here the CDR3 reads CASSRTSGVDEQFF. Written as DNA, the CDR3 is TGTGCCAGCAGCAGGACTAGCGGGGTAGATGAGCAGTTCTTC.

The rearrangement joins TRBV11-3 to TRBJ2-3; the match to TRBD2 covers 7 bases. Unmatched junction bases numbered 2, after V lost 8 bases and J lost 0 bases. This CDR3 comprises 13 residues. CDR1 SGHNT and CDR2 YENEEA come from the germline V gene. CDR3 sequence reads: CASGRDSTDTQYF. The CDR3 nucleotides read TGTGCCAGCGGGAGGGACAGCACAGATACGCAGTATTTT.

The chain has TRBV20-1 and TRBJ1-1, with D tentatively TRBD1 (5 bases). The V gene lost 5 bases and the J gene lost 10 bases, with 11 bases spanning the gap. Germline lookup yields CDR1 DFQATT and CDR2 SNEGSKA (reference sequence). This CDR3 contains 10 residues. In DNA, the CDR3 is TGCAGTGCTGGGACTAGGGGAGCTTTCTTT. Translated, it gives CSAGTRGAFF.